This TCR beta chain was captured in a study of cytomegalovirus exposure and HLA in healthy donors (dated by TCRdb to 2015 to 2018). Regarding the study in general: An earlier analysis of some 550 of the donors reported about 250 Gb of sequence data and around 110 million unique TCR beta sequences from 150 million to 200 million T cells. A separate validation cohort of more than 100 different subjects was used in addition to the roughly 670-subject first cohort. A later genetic analysis took genome-wide SNP genotypes for about 55% of the roughly 670 donors and used that subset as a discovery cohort. An early release that covered approximately 600 HLA-typed donors contained approximately 320 gigabases of sequencing data and tens of millions of unique TCR sequences. In an earlier analysis of about 590 of the donors, high-throughput TCR beta sequencing was used to judge whether each TCR beta V gene segment behaved as functional or pseudogenic. The genetic ancestry cluster associated with self-reported Caucasian donors included 65% to 90% of the roughly 400 genotyped donors. Roughly five DR-DQ haplotypes were treated as single units for association and clustering because of strong linkage in the cohort. On average, around 200,000 unique TCR beta nucleotide sequences were sequenced per donor among some 420 genotyped donors of the cohort, with roughly 18% of those sequences being non-productive. All discovery cohort repertoires had been generated using a single sequencing platform. The number of typed donors differed by locus: about 620-640 for A, B, C, DRB1 and DQB1; approximately 520 for DQA1; approximately 610 for DPA1; and approximately 450 for DPB1. Donor age, sex, ethnicity and CMV serostatus were collected together with the repertoire data. Class I and class II HLA loci were covered by the typing at four-digit resolution. A later analysis re-analyzed previously published TCR beta repertoires from several hundred donors and added high-resolution HLA genotyping to study TCR occurrence patterns. The study profiled the T cell repertoires of 500 to 800 subjects by immunosequencing and related them to cytomegalovirus serostatus. To predict cytomegalovirus infection status, the study brought together high-throughput TCR immunosequencing, statistical association of individual TCRs with disease status, and machine learning. The study aimed to test whether signatures of past pathogen exposure could be identified by cataloging public T cell receptors. Rather than drawing on any new phenotypic data, the later analysis identified candidate immune exposures from TCR beta sequences and the way those sequences occurred across donors. Summary of the overall study and its limitations: In a later analysis, the rate of TCR association differed among HLA loci, with DRB1 alleles having the most associated TCRs and HLA-C alleles having the fewest. Sequencing depth was assumed to be roughly uniform across donors in the presence/absence analyses, though that assumption may not hold. In a later analysis, about 17,000 TCR beta sequences were associated with specific HLA alleles at a false discovery rate of 0.05. According to a later analysis, parvovirus B19, influenza, CMV and Epstein-Barr virus appeared linked to several top co-occurrence clusters. Linkage disequilibrium might explain the correlated functional status among segregating V segments, but an unknown experimental factor could not be ruled out. V-gene and J-gene trimming of TCR beta chains was associated with a missense DCLRE1C variant in a later genetic analysis, and the association was replicated in an independent cohort. Some IMGT-functional V segments, including TRBV6-2 and TRBV6-3, could not be told apart with the 87-base-pair reads, so those segments were excluded. Broadly in line with IMGT annotations, most TCR beta V segments showed up in productive rearrangements about 87% or about 30% of the time in an earlier analysis of several hundred of the donors. Immune exposure information for the cohort was limited to CMV serostatus. In a later analysis, HLA-associated TCR beta chains showed more clonal expansion and lower generation probabilities than non-associated chains that were equally common. A further reported finding was that TCR beta sequences accurately predicted the HLA-A and HLA-B alleles for most subjects in the first cohort. A later genetic analysis reported fewer N-insertions in productive TCRs among donors in an Asian-associated ancestry cluster than the approximately 670-donor mean. In vitro tests confirmed that three of the cytomegalovirus-associated TCR beta chains recognize cytomegalovirus antigens. Because some donors lacked HLA typing at each locus, the association tests relied only on the typed subset. Because counts were too low, roughly 18 rarely observed V segments, including chromosome 9 orphons, were left out of the earlier analysis of 587 of the donors. Cytomegalovirus status was reported to be diagnosed by the classifier with high specificity and sensitivity in both the original and validation cohorts. The authors suggested that the approach could potentially be extended to other disease states and immunological phenotypes. A total of 164 TCR beta chains were listed by the study as associated with cytomegalovirus. A later analysis found that most CMV-associated TCR beta chains appeared HLA-restricted, with HLA associations seemingly driven largely by CMV exposure. This cohort had only TCR beta chains sequenced, and the lack of alpha or paired-chain data limited which features could be detected. Most TCR sequences were observed very rarely across donors, whereas some public TCRs were present in many individuals. Assigning TCR associations to individual alleles was difficult when HLA alleles, especially DR and DQ, strongly co-occurred. A cluster of highly shared sequence variants was judged likely to represent a technical artifact of the sequencing pipeline.

Library generation was performed with the immunoSEQ multiplex PCR assay. For the multiplex PCR, a mixture combining 60 forward primers for TCR Vbeta segments and 13 reverse primers for TCR Jbeta segments was used. The CDR3 region of rearranged TCR beta genes was amplified from genomic DNA with a multiplex PCR assay. Amplified TCR beta libraries were sequenced as 87-base-pair reads on the Illumina HiSeq System. Regarding the original processing steps: A later analysis tallied roughly 78 million unique TCR beta chains across the 666 repertoires, and approximately 11 million of those chains were shared by two or more donors. To remove PCR and sequencing errors, raw reads were error-corrected and collapsed into unique sequences using a nearest-neighbor algorithm that merged closely related sequences. CDR3 sequences were aligned to IMGT reference sequences to assign V, D and J gene segments. Each retained sequence needed at least a six-nucleotide match to both a V gene segment and a J gene segment. A rearrangement was called productive if the CDR3 had no stop codons and remained in frame with V and J, and every other rearrangement was called non-productive. Following IMGT convention, CDR3 was defined as the stretch from the second conserved V-encoded cysteine up to the conserved J-encoded phenylalanine. The earlier analysis of 587 of the donors excluded sequences that lacked an unambiguous match to a single V gene segment. In an earlier analysis of approximately 500 of the donors, a V segment was called functional when productive rearrangements were above 56.7%, and segregating when the standard deviation between donors exceeded 5%. To diagnose cytomegalovirus status from the catalog of TCR beta chain sequences, a statistical classification framework was built. In a later analysis, V and J genes were assigned by comparing TCR nucleotide sequences against IMGT/GENE-DB human TR gene sequences. A later analysis assigned CDR3 sequences and most-parsimonious VDJ recombination scenarios with the TCRdist pipeline. A later analysis defined each TCR beta chain by its CDR3 amino acid sequence plus V-gene family, and excluded reads lacking a unique V-gene family. A later analysis removed 550 to 700 highly shared, low-generation-probability nucleotide sequences to deal with suspected cross-contamination and a sequencing artifact. For each public chain, a later analysis derived a clonal expansion index from normalized ranks of inferred template counts within each repertoire. In a later analysis, generation probabilities were computed with a VDJ recombination model fitted to out-of-frame rearrangements, and the resulting probabilities were checked against IGoR. A later analysis scored TCR-TCR, TCR-HLA and TCR-CMV co-occurrence with hypergeometric tests, applying a repertoire-size bias correction to TCR pairs. False discovery rates were estimated in a later analysis by permuting HLA or CMV assignments 20 times. A later analysis grouped co-occurring TCRs with DBSCAN, adding TCRdist sequence similarity when clustering within HLA-allele-positive subsets. Repertoires with fewer than 30,000 or more than 120,000 public chains, plus five repertoires with anomalous nucleotide sharing, were excluded from co-occurrence clustering. TCRdb provides this immuneACCESS table in a form limited to in-frame rearrangements. Some clones are lacking; in checked studies, under half of them reflect an unresolved V gene, and why the rest are absent is not known. The V and J calls and clone size come from that table; D and trimming were worked out from the DNA. This sample holds about 110,000 clones; more than 9.5% were observed only once. Clones ranked in the top ten supply approximately 16% of the sample.

This clone was observed a handful of times. It has no known antigen specificity. Base qualities are not at hand, and no much larger clone is one base apart. The cohort was made up of roughly 670 healthy bone marrow donors. Cohort members were all nominally healthy when sampled, although unrecorded immune exposures were likely present. The donor tested CMV seropositive, placing the donor among the 290 or so seropositive members of the cohort. A peripheral blood sample was provided by each donor, and peripheral blood mononuclear cells were used for TCR beta sequencing. Genomic DNA extraction from the blood cell samples was performed with the Qiagen DNeasy Blood Extraction Kit. Trimming takes 0 bases from V and 4 bases from J, and the germline ends sit 10 bases apart. Counted from cysteine to phenylalanine, this CDR3 has 14 amino acids. The read is trimmed to its CDR3 DNA, 42 bases read in frame from base 1. The germline V gene (reference sequence) gives CDR1 as LNHNV and CDR2 as YYDKDF.

The material sequenced was PBMCs. The source of this sequence is a middle-aged man in good health and CMV-seropositive. This sequence uses TRBV15 and TRBJ2-7, with TRBD2 perhaps the D gene, on 6 matching bases. The nucleotide sequence is given as TGTGCCACCAGCAGAGACCCCGCGGGGTACGAGCAGTACTTC. Translated, this gives CATSRDPAGYEQYF.